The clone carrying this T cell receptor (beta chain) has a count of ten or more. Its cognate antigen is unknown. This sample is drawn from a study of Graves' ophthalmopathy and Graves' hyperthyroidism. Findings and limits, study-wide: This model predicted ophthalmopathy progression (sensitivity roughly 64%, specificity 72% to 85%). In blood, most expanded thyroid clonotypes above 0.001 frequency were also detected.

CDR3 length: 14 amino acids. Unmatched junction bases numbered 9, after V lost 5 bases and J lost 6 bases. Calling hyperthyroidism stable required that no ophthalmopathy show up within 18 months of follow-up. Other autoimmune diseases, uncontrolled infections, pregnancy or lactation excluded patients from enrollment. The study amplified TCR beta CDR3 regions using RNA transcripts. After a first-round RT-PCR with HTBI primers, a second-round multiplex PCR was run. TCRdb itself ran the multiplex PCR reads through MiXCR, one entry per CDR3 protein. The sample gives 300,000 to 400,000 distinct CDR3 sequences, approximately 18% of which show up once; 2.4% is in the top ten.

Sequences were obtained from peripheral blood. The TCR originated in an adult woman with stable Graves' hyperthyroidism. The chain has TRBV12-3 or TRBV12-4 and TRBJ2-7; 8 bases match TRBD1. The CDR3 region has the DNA TGTGCCAGCAGTAGGACCGGGACAGGTCTCGAGCAGTACTTC. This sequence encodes CASSRTGTGLEQYF.